The 10 T cell receptor beta chains below come from one sample, sequenced in a study of cytomegalovirus exposure and HLA in healthy donors (dated by TCRdb to about 2017). The receptor library was made with the immunoSEQ multiplex PCR assay. A mixture of 60 forward primers for TCR Vbeta segments and 13 reverse primers for TCR Jbeta segments was used in the multiplex PCR. The table comes from immuneACCESS by way of TCRdb, which keeps in-frame sequences with V and J called. Part of the clones is missing from these tables; in studies checked, under half for an unresolved V gene and the rest for unknown reasons. The sample contains some 190,000 clones, about 80% of them found a single time. The top ten clonotypes cover roughly 1.5% of the sample. Sequenced sample: PBMCs. The receptor source for this set is a man in his late teens or twenties in good health and CMV-seronegative.

This chain uses TRBV5-4 with TRBJ2-1, with 11 positions matching TRBD1. The V segment lost 4 bases and the J segment 8 bases; nucleotides outside the gene matches: 8. The CDR3 runs to 15 residues. The germline CDR1 and CDR2 sequences are SGHNT and YYREEE (reference sequence). The chain's CDR3 is CASSPKGQGGDEQFF. CDR3 in DNA: TGTGCCAGCAGCCCTAAGGGACAGGGGGGCGATGAGCAGTTCTTC. The variable domain in full, completed from reference TRBV5-4 and TRBJ2-1, reads ETGVTQSPTHLIKTRGQQVTLRCSSQSGHNTVSWYQQALGQGPQFIFQYYREEENGRGNFPPRFSGLQFPNYSSELNVNALELDDSALYLCASSPKGQGGDEQFFGPGTRLTVL.

This clone was counted between two and nine times. The chain has TRBV27 and TRBJ1-5; D might be TRBD1 (6 bases). The CDR3 extends over 12 amino acids. V dropped 6 bases and J dropped 5 bases, with 8 bases sitting between them. Looked up from germline, CDR1 is MNHEY and CDR2 is SMNVEV (reference sequence). In DNA form, the CDR3 reads TGTGCCAGCAGAACAGGGCATCAGCCCCAGCATTTT. Translation gives CASRTGHQPQHF.

V usage is TRBV7-2 and J usage is TRBJ1-1; the D is unclear. The V end was cut by 6 bases, the J end by 7 bases, with 21 bases between. Germline assignment: CDR1 SGHTA and CDR2 FQGNSA. The CDR3 has 15 amino acids. In DNA form, the CDR3 reads TGTGCCAGCAGAGCCTCCCGATTGGTTAGCCGTGAAGCTTTCTTT. This codes for CASRASRLVSREAFF.

This chain links TRBV11-2 with TRBJ2-7, with TRBD1 matching 9 bases. This CDR3 contains 15 residues. The germline gives CDR1 SGHAT, CDR2 FQNNGV. Trimming at V came to 5 bases and at J to 3 bases, leaving 8 bases not matched to a gene. The chain's CDR3 is CASSGTGTGNYEQYF. CDR3 DNA: TGTGCCAGCAGCGGAACCGGGACAGGGAACTACGAGCAGTACTTC.

The V gene is TRBV7-9, the J gene TRBJ2-6; no clear D gene. V dropped 8 bases and J dropped 4 bases, with 9 bases sitting between them. The CDR3 length is 13 residues. Germline V gene sequence: CDR1 SEHNR, CDR2 FQNEAQ (reference sequence). As DNA, the CDR3 is TGTGCCAGCCTCTCCCCGGGGGCCAACGTCCTGACTTTC. Protein sequence: CASLSPGANVLTF.

The chain couples TRBV28 to TRBJ1-1; 9 bases match TRBD1. Germline-derived CDR1 and CDR2 are MDHEN and SYDVKM. V trimming: 5 bases; J trimming: 0 bases; junction bases outside the gene matches: 10. This CDR3 is built from 17 residues. CDR3 in DNA: TGTGCCAGCAGTAGAAGAGGGACAGGGTTCATGAACACTGAAGCTTTCTTT. It is translated as CASSRRGTGFMNTEAFF.

V gene TRBV7-2 combines with J gene TRBJ1-4, with D unresolved. The CDR3 is 11 amino acids. From germline, CDR1 is SGHTA and CDR2 FQGNSA. Trimming removed 3 bases from V and 8 bases from J, with 4 bases in between. The chain's CDR3 is CASSFKEKLFF. The DNA for the CDR3 is TGTGCCAGCAGCTTTAAAGAAAAACTGTTTTTT. Full variable domain (remainder filled in from reference TRBV7-2 and TRBJ1-4): GAGVSQSPSNKVTEKGKDVELRCDPISGHTALYWYRQSLGQGLEFLIYFQGNSAPDKSGLPSDRFSAERTGGSVSTLTIQRTQQEDSAVYLCASSFKEKLFFGSGTQLSVL.

This rearrangement joins TRBV7-2 to TRBJ1-5; TRBD1 matches 9 bases. V lost 3 bases to trimming and J lost 11 bases; unmatched junction nucleotides: 8. The CDR3 loop spans 14 amino acids. The germline V gene encodes CDR1 SGHTA and CDR2 FQGNSA. The CDR3: CASSFIGTGNSQHF. The CDR3 region has the DNA TGTGCCAGCAGCTTCATCGGGACAGGGAATTCCCAGCATTTT.

This chain connects TRBV30 to TRBJ2-2; D remains ambiguous. The V end was cut by 0 bases, the J end by 2 bases, with 7 bases between. The CDR3 extends over 14 amino acids. CDR1 is GTSNPN and CDR2 is SVGIG in the germline V gene (reference sequence). CDR3 sequence: CAWSVLVNTGELFF. Written as DNA, the CDR3 is TGTGCCTGGAGTGTACTCGTAAACACCGGGGAGCTGTTTTTT.

This sequence joins TRBV6-8 and TRBJ2-7; D ambiguous. Trimming cost V 4 bases and J 0 bases, with 7 bases left between them. The CDR3 spans 13 residues. Germline V lookup: CDR1 MNHGY, CDR2 SAAAGT. In DNA, the CDR3 is TGTGCCAGCAGTTTTCTTTTCTCCTACGAGCAGTACTTC. Protein: CASSFLFSYEQYF.